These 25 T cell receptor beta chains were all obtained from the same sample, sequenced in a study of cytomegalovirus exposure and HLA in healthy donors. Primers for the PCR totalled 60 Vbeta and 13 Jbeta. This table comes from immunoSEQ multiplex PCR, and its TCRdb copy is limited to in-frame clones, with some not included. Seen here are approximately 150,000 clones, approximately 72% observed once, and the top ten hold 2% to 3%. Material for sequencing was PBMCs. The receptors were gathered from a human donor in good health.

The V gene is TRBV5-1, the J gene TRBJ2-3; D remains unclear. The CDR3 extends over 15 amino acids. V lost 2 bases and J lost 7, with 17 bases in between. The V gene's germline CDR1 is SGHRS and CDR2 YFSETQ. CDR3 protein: CASSLGYTGSNTQYF. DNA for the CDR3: TGCGCCAGCAGCTTAGGCTACACCGGGTCAAATACGCAGTATTTT.

The CDR3 nucleotides are TGTGCCAGCAGCTTGCCCCGGGGGAGGGGAGAGACCCAGTACTTC. Its translation: CASSLPRGRGETQYF. V gene TRBV5-4 combines with J gene TRBJ2-5; TRBD2 aligns across 7 bases. The CDR3 covers 15 residues. Germline CDR1 is SGHNT and CDR2 is YYREEE (reference sequence). V trimming: 1 base; J trimming: 4 bases; junction bases outside the gene matches: 7.

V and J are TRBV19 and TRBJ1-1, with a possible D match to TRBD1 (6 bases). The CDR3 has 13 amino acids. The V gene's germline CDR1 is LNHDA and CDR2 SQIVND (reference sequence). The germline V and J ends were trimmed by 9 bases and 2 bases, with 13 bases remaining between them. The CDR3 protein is CASPDRDNTEAFF. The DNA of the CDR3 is TGTGCCAGCCCGGACAGAGACAACACTGAAGCTTTCTTT.

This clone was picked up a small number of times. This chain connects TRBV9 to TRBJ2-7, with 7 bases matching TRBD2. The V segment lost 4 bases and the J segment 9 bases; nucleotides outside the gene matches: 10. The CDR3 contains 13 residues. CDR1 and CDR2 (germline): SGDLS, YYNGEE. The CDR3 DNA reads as TGTGCCAGCAGCCCCAGCGGGGTCCGCGGGCAGTACTTC. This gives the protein CASSPSGVRGQYF.

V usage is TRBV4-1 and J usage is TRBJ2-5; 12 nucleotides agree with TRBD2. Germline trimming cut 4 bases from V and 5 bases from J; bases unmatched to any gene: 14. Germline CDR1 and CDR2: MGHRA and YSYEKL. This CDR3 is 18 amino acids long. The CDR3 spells CASSPTGASGGALETQYF. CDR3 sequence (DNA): TGCGCCAGCAGCCCCACGGGGGCTAGCGGGGGGGCCCTGGAGACCCAGTACTTC.

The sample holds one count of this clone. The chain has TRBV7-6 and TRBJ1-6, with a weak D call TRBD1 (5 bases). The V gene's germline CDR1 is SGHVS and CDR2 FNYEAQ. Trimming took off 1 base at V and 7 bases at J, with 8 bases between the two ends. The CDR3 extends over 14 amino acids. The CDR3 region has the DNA TGTGCCAGCAGCTTAGGGTCAGGGAATTCACCCCTCCACTTT. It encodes CASSLGSGNSPLHF.

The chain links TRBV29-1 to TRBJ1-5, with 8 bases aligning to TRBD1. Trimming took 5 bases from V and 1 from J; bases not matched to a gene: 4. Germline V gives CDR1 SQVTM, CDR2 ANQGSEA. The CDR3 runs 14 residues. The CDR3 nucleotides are TGCAGCGTTACACAGGGGGGAAGCAATCAGCCCCAGCATTTT. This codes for CSVTQGGSNQPQHF. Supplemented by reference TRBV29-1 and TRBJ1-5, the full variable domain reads SAVISQKPSRDICQRGTSLTIQCQVDSQVTMMFWYRQQPGQSLTLIATANQGSEATYESGFVIDKFPISRPNLTFSTLTVSNMSPEDSSIYLCSVTQGGSNQPQHFGDGTRLSIL.

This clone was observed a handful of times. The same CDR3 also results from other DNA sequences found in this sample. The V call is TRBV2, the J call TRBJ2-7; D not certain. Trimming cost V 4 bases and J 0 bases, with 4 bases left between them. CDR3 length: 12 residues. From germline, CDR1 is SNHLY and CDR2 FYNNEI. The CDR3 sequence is CASSGDSYEQYF. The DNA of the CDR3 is TGTGCCAGCAGTGGCGACTCCTACGAGCAGTACTTC. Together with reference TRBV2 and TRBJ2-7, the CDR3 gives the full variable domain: EPEVTQTPSHQVTQMGQEVILRCVPISNHLYFYWYRQILGQKVEFLVSFYNNEISEKSEIFDDQFSVERPDGSNFTLKIRSTKLEDSAMYFCASSGDSYEQYFGPGTRLTVT.

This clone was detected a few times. CDR3 loop: CASSLRTGNSGNTIYF. The CDR3 DNA sequence: TGCGCCAGCAGCCTCCGGACAGGCAACTCTGGAAACACCATATATTTT. The genes are TRBV4-1 and TRBJ1-3; TRBD1 matches 7 bases. Germline CDR1 and CDR2: MGHRA and YSYEKL. The CDR3 consists of 16 residues. The trim removed 4 bases at V and 0 bases at J, leaving 6 bases unmatched.

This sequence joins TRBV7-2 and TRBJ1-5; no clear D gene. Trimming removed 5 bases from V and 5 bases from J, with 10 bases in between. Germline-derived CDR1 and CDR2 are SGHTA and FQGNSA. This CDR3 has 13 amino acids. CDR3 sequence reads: CASSPGVYQPQHF. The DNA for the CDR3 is TGTGCCAGCAGCCCGGGTGTTTATCAGCCCCAGCATTTT.

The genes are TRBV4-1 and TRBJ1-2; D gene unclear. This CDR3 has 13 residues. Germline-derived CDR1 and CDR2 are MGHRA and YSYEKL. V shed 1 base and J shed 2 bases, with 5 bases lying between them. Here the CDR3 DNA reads TGCGCCAGCAGCCAAGTTCTAAACTATGGCTACACCTTC. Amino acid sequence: CASSQVLNYGYTF.

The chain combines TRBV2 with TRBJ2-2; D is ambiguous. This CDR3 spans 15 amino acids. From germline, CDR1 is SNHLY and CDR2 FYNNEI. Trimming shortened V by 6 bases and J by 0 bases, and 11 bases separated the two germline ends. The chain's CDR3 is CASRRQTTNTGELFF. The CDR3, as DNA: TGTGCCAGCAGGAGGCAAACTACGAACACCGGGGAGCTGTTTTTT.

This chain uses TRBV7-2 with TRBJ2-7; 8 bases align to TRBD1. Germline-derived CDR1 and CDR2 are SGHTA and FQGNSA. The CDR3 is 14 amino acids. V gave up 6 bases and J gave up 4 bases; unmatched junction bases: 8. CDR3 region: CASRGDRGAYEQYF. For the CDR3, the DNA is TGTGCCAGCAGAGGAGACAGGGGTGCTTACGAGCAGTACTTC.

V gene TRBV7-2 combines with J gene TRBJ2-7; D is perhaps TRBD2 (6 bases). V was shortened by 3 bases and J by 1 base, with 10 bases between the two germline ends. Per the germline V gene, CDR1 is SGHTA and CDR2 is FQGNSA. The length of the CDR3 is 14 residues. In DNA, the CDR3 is TGTGCCAGCAGCTTTTTCGGGGGATCCTACGAGCAGTACTTC. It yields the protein CASSFFGGSYEQYF.

Written as DNA, the CDR3 is TGTGCCAGCAGTTACGTGACAGTCGCGAACACCGGGGAGCTGTTTTTT. Protein: CASSYVTVANTGELFF. The rearrangement uses TRBV6-5 and TRBJ2-2, with D tentatively TRBD1 (5 bases). V was trimmed by 2 bases and J by 0 bases, leaving 10 bases between them. The germline V gene has CDR1 MNHEY and CDR2 SVGAGI. The CDR3 contains 16 residues.

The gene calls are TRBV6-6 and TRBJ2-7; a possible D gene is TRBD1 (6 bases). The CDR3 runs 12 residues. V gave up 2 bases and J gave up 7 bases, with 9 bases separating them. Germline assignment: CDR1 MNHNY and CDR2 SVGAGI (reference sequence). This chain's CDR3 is CASSYEQGEQYF. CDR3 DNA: TGTGCCAGCAGTTACGAACAGGGTGAGCAGTACTTC.

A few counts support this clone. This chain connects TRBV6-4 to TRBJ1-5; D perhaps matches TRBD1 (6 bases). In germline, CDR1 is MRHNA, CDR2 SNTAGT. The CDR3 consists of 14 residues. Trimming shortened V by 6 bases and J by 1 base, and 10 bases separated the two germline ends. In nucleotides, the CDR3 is TGTGCCAGCAGCCCAGGGGAGAGCAATCAGCCCCAGCATTTT. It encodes CASSPGESNQPQHF.

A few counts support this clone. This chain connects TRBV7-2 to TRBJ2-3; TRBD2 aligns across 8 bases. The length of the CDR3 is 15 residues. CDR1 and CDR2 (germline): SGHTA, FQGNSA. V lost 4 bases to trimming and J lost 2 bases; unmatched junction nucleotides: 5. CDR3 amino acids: CASSSRGASTDTQYF. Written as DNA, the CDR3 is TGTGCCAGCAGCTCGCGGGGGGCTTCCACAGATACGCAGTATTTT.

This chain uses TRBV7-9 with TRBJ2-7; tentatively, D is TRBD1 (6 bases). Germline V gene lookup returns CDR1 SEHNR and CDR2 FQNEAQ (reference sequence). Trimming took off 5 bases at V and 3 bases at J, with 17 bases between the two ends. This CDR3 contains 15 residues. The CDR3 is CASSPQGEANYEQYF. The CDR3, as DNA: TGTGCCAGCAGCCCACAGGGAGAGGCCAACTACGAGCAGTACTTC.

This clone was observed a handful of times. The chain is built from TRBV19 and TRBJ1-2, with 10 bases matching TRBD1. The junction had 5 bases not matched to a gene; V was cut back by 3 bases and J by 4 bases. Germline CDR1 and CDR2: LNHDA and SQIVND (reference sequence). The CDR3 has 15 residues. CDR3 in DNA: TGTGCCAGTAGTATTTGGGGACAGGGGCCCTATGGCTACACCTTC. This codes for CASSIWGQGPYGYTF.

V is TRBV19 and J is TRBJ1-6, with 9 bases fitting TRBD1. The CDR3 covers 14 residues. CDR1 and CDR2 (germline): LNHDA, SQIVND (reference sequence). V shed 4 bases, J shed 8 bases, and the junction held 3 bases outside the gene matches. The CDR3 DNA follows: TGTGCCAGTAGTAAGACAGGGGGGGATTCACCCCTCCACTTT. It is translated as CASSKTGGDSPLHF.

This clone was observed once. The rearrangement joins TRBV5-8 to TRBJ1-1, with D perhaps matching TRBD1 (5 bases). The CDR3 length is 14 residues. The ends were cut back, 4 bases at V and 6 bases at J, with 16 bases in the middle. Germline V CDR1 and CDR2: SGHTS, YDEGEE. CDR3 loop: CASSHVGGRAEAFF. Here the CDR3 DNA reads TGTGCCAGCAGCCACGTGGGGGGGAGGGCTGAAGCTTTCTTT.

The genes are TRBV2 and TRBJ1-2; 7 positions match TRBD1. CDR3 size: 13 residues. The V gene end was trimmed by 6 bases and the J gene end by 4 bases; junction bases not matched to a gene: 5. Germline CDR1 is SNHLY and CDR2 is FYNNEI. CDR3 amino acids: CASSPTGTYGYTF. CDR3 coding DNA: TGTGCCAGCAGCCCGACAGGGACCTATGGCTACACCTTC.

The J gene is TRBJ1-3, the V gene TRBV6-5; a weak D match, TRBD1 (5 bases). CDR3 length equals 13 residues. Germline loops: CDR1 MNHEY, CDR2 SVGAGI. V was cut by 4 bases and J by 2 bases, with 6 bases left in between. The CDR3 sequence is CASSSGPGNTIYF. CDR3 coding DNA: TGTGCCAGCAGTTCAGGGCCTGGAAACACCATATATTTT.

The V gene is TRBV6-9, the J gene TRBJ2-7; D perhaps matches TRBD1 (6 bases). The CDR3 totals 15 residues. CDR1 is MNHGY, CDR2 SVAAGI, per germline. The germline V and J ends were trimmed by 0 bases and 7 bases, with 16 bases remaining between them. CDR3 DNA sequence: TGTGCCAGCAGTTATTCCATGCGACAGGAATGGGAGCAGTACTTC. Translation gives CASSYSMRQEWEQYF.